The present entry profiles one T cell receptor beta chain with its context. No antigen is known for it. This CDR3 has 14 amino acids. From germline, CDR1 is KGHSH and CDR2 LQKENI. The source of the sample is a study of cytomegalovirus exposure and HLA in healthy donors. Study outcomes and limitations: In an earlier analysis, in several hundred donors, most V segments appeared productive either ~90% or ~30% of the time. Confirmation was obtained in vitro that a few CMV-associated chains are specific for CMV antigens. Later on, an analysis tied about 17,000 TCR beta sequences to HLA alleles at 0.05 false discovery rate.

It was with 60 Vbeta and 13 Jbeta primers that the PCR ran. Generated by immunoSEQ multiplex PCR, the TCRdb table keeps only in-frame clones and is missing some. The record lists approximately 38,000 clones, of which the ten most abundant hold about 9.2%. The TCR originated in a man aged 35-49 years in good health and CMV-seropositive. The specimen sequenced was PBMCs. The chain carries TRBV18 and TRBJ2-5; D call uncertain. TRBJ2-7 explains the end of the DNA better; the J call may be wrong. Here the CDR3 DNA reads TGTGCCAGCTCACCACCCCTCAGACTTTACGAGCAGTACTTC. This sequence encodes CASSPPLRLYEQYF.